This T cell receptor (beta chain) appears in the sequencing data of a study of shared clonotypes between healthy human individuals. Across the study: CD4 naive cells filled three plates per donor, CD4 memory three, CD8 naive two and CD8 memory one.

General study points: What limited the represented genetic and exposure-history diversity was the small number of donors.

The CDR3 has 13 amino acids. Germline V gives CDR1 LNHNV, CDR2 YYDKDF (reference sequence). The trim removed 3 bases at V and 6 bases at J, leaving 1 base unmatched. Method: immunoSEQ multiplex PCR; TCRdb's copy keeps in-frame clones and lacks some. The table has about 1.1 million clones, 70% to 80% seen once. About this clone itself: What it recognizes is unknown. Other DNA sequences in this specimen translate into the identical CDR3.

It was into CD45RA+ naive and CD45RA-negative memory subsets that the CD4+ cells were split. The rearrangement links TRBV15 to TRBJ1-2; 10 bases map to TRBD1. This clonotype was obtained from a man in his late teens or twenties in good health. Some clones in this sample may be carry-over from other donors' samples. Sequencing was done on a sample of memory CD4+ T cells from PBMCs. Stated subset: CD45RA-negative fraction. CDR3 amino acids: CATSRGTGDGYTF. CDR3 DNA: TGTGCCACCAGCAGGGGGACAGGGGATGGCTACACCTTC.